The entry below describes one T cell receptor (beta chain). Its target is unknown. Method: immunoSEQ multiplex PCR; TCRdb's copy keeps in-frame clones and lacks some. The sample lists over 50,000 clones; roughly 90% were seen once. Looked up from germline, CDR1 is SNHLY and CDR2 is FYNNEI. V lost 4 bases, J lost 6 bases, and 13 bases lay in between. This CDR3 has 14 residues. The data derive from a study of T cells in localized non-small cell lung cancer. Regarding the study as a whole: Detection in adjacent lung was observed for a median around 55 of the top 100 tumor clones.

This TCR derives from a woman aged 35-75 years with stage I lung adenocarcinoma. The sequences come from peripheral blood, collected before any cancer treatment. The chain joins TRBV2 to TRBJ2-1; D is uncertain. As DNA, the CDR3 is TGTGCCAGCAGTGGAGCCCGCGGTAGCAATGAGCAGTTCTTC. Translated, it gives CASSGARGSNEQFF.